Presented here are 8 T cell receptor beta chains from one specimen sequenced in a study of control samples from healthy donors and cancer patients. Repertoires were generated with immunoSEQ multiplex PCR, while TCRdb's copy carries only in-frame clones and drops some. The table has over 150,000 clones, around nine tenths seen once. The source material was blood. These receptors all come from a man between 25 and 39 years old in good health.

The chain combines TRBV30 with TRBJ1-1; 7 nucleotides line up with TRBD1. Germline V gives CDR1 GTSNPN, CDR2 SVGIG (reference sequence). After removal of 4 bases from V and 4 bases from J, the junction contained 9 bases not matched to a gene. This CDR3 comprises 14 residues. The CDR3 protein is CAWNPRGRSTEAFF. Written as DNA, the CDR3 is TGTGCCTGGAATCCAAGGGGGCGCAGCACTGAAGCTTTCTTT.

The chain uses TRBV12-3 or TRBV12-4 and TRBJ1-4; no reliable D call. This CDR3 has 13 residues. Deletions cut 6 bases from V and 8 bases from J, with 13 bases between. This CDR3 reads CASRDAVQEKLFF. The CDR3 DNA reads as TGTGCCAGCAGGGATGCGGTTCAGGAAAAACTGTTTTTT.

The gene calls are TRBV30 and TRBJ1-4, with D unclear. Germline CDR1 reads GTSNPN; CDR2 reads SVGIG (reference sequence). V lost 4 bases, J lost 3 bases, and 9 bases lay in between. The CDR3 sequence is 13 residues long. The CDR3 nucleotides are TGTGCCTGGAATTCTGGCCCTAATGAAAAACTGTTTTTT. Its translation is CAWNSGPNEKLFF. The entire variable domain, with the rest obtained from reference TRBV30 and TRBJ1-4, is as follows: SQTIHQWPATLVQPVGSPLSLECTVEGTSNPNLYWYRQAAGRGLQLLFYSVGIGQISSEVPQNLSASRPQDRQFILSSKKLLLSDSGFYLCAWNSGPNEKLFFGSGTQLSVL.

The V gene is TRBV2, the J gene TRBJ1-3; 9 bases match TRBD1. J gave up 4 bases and V 2 bases, and 3 bases lay outside the gene matches. Germline CDR1 and CDR2: SNHLY and FYNNEI. The CDR3 extends over 15 amino acids. The chain's CDR3 is CASSEWTGAGNTIYF. In nucleotides, the CDR3 is TGTGCCAGCAGTGAATGGACAGGGGCGGGAAACACCATATATTTT.

CDR3 residues: CASRDIVEYEQYF. The CDR3 region has the DNA TGTGCCAGCAGGGATATCGTAGAATACGAGCAGTACTTC. The V and J genes are TRBV27 and TRBJ2-7; D call uncertain. CDR1 is MNHEY and CDR2 is SMNVEV in the germline V gene (reference sequence). The CDR3 is 13 amino acids. Trimming removed 6 bases at V and 4 bases at J, with 13 bases between.

This chain connects TRBV7-2 to TRBJ2-3, with 13 positions matching TRBD2. With 6 bases clipped from V and 3 bases from J, the junction kept 6 bases outside the gene matches. Per the germline V gene, CDR1 is SGHTA and CDR2 is FQGNSA. The CDR3 extends over 16 amino acids. The DNA of the CDR3 is TGTGCCAGCAGGGAGGGGACTAGCGGGGCGACAGATACGCAGTATTTT. Translation gives CASREGTSGATDTQYF.

CDR3 sequence (DNA): TGTGCCAGCAGTCCCACGGGGGTGACAGGGCAGGGCTACACCTTC. This gives the protein CASSPTGVTGQGYTF. V gene TRBV28 combines with J gene TRBJ1-2; TRBD1 matches at 7 bases. V gave up 5 bases and J gave up 8 bases; unmatched junction bases: 14. Germline CDR1 and CDR2: MDHEN and SYDVKM. The CDR3 sequence is 15 residues long.

This clone was seen once. J is TRBJ1-2 and V is TRBV6-2 or TRBV6-3, with D maybe TRBD1 (5 bases). CDR3 length: 14 amino acids. Per the germline V gene, CDR1 is MNHEY and CDR2 is SVGEGT. Trimming left V 0 bases short and J 8 bases short, with 13 bases between. CDR3 nucleotide sequence: TGTGCCAGCAGTTACTCGACAGCCCCCAGAGGCTACACCTTC. This gives the protein CASSYSTAPRGYTF.